What follows describes a single TCR beta chain. The source of the sample is a study of blood T cell repertoires in COVID-19. In the study overall: There were acute and convalescent COVID-19 samples, and they came from the United States, Italy and Spain.

V was clipped by 8 bases and J by 6 bases; unmatched bases: 7. From germline, CDR1 is SNHLY and CDR2 FYNNEI. The CDR3 totals 13 residues. Here immunoSEQ multiplex PCR was the method, and the copy in TCRdb shows in-frame clones only, minus some. The sample consists of some 250,000 clones, around 88% of them appearing once. Sample: peripheral blood. The chain links TRBV2 to TRBJ2-7, with 10 positions matching TRBD2. This sequence originates from a woman aged 30 to 39 who had recovered from COVID-19. The CDR3 DNA follows: TGTGCCAGCCTCAGCGGGGGGGCTGGCGAGCAGTACTTC. Its protein product is CASLSGGAGEQYF.